This is a list of T cell receptor beta chains from one sample in a study of identical twins. TCRdb re-analysed the 5' RACE reads in MiXCR, keeping a single row per CDR3 protein. The table has fewer than 550,000 distinct CDR3 sequences, 15% seen once; the top ten hold 0.35% to 0.45%. A further study also used this sample, focusing on yellow fever vaccine responses in identical twins.

The specimen sequenced was CD4+ T cells sorted from blood. Source of these receptors: a young woman in good health. Each CDR3 is given with its conserved first and last residue. D genes are given only for firm matches. For some rows the clone size is stated as once, few or many, or as a class when expanded; others skip it.

D	V	J	size	DNA	CDR3
-	TRBV28	TRBJ1-5	few	TGTGCCAGCTTACCCGGGGGGCGGAATCAGCCCCAGCATTTT	CASLPGGRNQPQHF
-	TRBV5-1	TRBJ2-3	-	TGCGCCAGCAGCTACGGTCAGGGTAGCACAGATACGCAGTATTTT	CASSYGQGSTDTQYF
TRBD1	TRBV2	TRBJ1-2	few	TGTGCCAGCAGTGTAGGGACAGAAAACTATGGCTACACCTTC	CASSVGTENYGYTF
TRBD2	TRBV6-5	TRBJ2-1	-	TGTGCCAGCAGTTATGGGGGGCTAGCGGGAAATTATGAGCAGTTCTTC	CASSYGGLAGNYEQFF
TRBD2	TRBV24-1	TRBJ2-3	-	TGTGCCACCAGTGATCCAACCACAGCGGGGAGCACAGATACGCAGTATTTT	CATSDPTTAGSTDTQYF
-	TRBV29-1	TRBJ2-4	few	TGCAGCGTTGAAGCGCCAGAAAAAGCCAAAAACATTCAGTACTTC	CSVEAPEKAKNIQYF
TRBD2	TRBV5-4	TRBJ2-6	-	TGTGCCAGCAGCTTGGAACTAGCGGGGATCTCTGGGGCCAACGTCCTGACTTTC	CASSLELAGISGANVLTF
-	TRBV19	TRBJ1-1	few	TGTGCCAGTACCACGAGAGGACAAGAAGCTTTCTTT	CASTTRGQEAFF
-	TRBV10-3	TRBJ1-5	-	TGTGCCATCAGTGAGTCAACGGGGTTAAGCAATCAGCCCCAGCATTTT	CAISESTGLSNQPQHF
TRBD2	TRBV6-2/TRBV6-3	TRBJ2-1	-	TGTGCCAGCAGTTACTCGGGCCTAGCGGGCAATGAGCAGTTCTTC	CASSYSGLAGNEQFF
-	TRBV3-1	TRBJ2-1	few	TGTGCCAGCAGTCGACTAGACGATGAGCAGTTCTTC	CASSRLDDEQFF
-	TRBV28	TRBJ1-2	-	TGTGCCAGCAGTCCAAACGGGCCTAACTATGGCTACACCTTC	CASSPNGPNYGYTF
-	TRBV28	TRBJ2-6	-	TGTGCCAGCAGTTTCCCTTACGGACGCTCTGGGGCCAACGTCCTGACTTTC	CASSFPYGRSGANVLTF
-	TRBV3-1	TRBJ2-5	few	TGTGCCAGCAGCCAAGATCTGGCAGCTACAGAGCAGACCCAGTACTTC	CASSQDLAATEQTQYF
-	TRBV3-1	TRBJ2-1	-	TGTGCCAGCAGCCGCCTCGGCGGGATGTCGAACGATGAGCAGTTCTTC	CASSRLGGMSNDEQFF
TRBD1	TRBV10-3	TRBJ2-4	-	TGTGCCATCAGTGAGTCAGGACAGGGGAACATTCAGTACTTC	CAISESGQGNIQYF
TRBD1	TRBV10-3	TRBJ1-2	-	TGTGCCATCAGTAATAGACAGGGAGCATTCTATGGCTACACCTTC	CAISNRQGAFYGYTF
TRBD1	TRBV20-1	TRBJ1-1	-	TGCAGTGCCTCGACAGGGCCCCTGAACACTGAAGCTTTCTTT	CSASTGPLNTEAFF
-	TRBV4-2	TRBJ2-3	-	TGTGCCAGCAGCCAAGTTACCGACGGCACAGATACGCAGTATTTT	CASSQVTDGTDTQYF
TRBD1	TRBV5-6	TRBJ2-1	-	TGTGCCAGCAGCCCCCCCGGGGGACAGGGGAATAATGAGCAGTTCTTC	CASSPPGGQGNNEQFF
-	TRBV25-1	TRBJ2-3	-	TGTGCCAGCAGTAGAAGGGGCGCAGGCTATAGCACAGATACGCAGTATTTT	CASSRRGAGYSTDTQYF
-	TRBV9	TRBJ1-6	few	TGTGCCAGCAGCGCGTACAGAAGCGCCTATAATTCACCCCTCCACTTT	CASSAYRSAYNSPLHF
TRBD2	TRBV5-1	TRBJ2-1	few	TGCGCCAGCAGCGTGACTAGCGGGAGGCTCAATGAGCAGTTCTTC	CASSVTSGRLNEQFF
-	TRBV6-6	TRBJ1-1	many	TGTGCCAGCGAACCAGGGAGGAACACTGAAGCTTTCTTT	CASEPGRNTEAFF
TRBD1	TRBV28	TRBJ1-2	-	TGTGCCAGCAGTCTCCGGGACAGGGTAGGGTATGGCTACACCTTC	CASSLRDRVGYGYTF
TRBD1	TRBV2	TRBJ1-2	-	TGTGCCAGCAGTGACCTACAGGGGAAGGGTAAAGGCTACACCTTC	CASSDLQGKGKGYTF
TRBD2	TRBV5-1	TRBJ2-2	few	TGCGCCAGCAGCCTAGCGGGAGGTTCCCCCGGGGAGCTGTTTTTT	CASSLAGGSPGELFF
-	TRBV10-3	TRBJ1-1	-	TGTGCCATCAGTGAGTCGAAGGTCCGGGGTCCGAACACTGAAGCTTTCTTT	CAISESKVRGPNTEAFF
TRBD2	TRBV3-1	TRBJ2-2	few	TGTGCCAGCCGGGGGGGCGGGGAGCTGTTTTTT	CASRGGGELFF
-	TRBV7-7	TRBJ2-1	-	TGTGCCAGCAGCGGACCGGGGGGCCATGAGCAGTTCTTC	CASSGPGGHEQFF
TRBD2	TRBV4-2	TRBJ2-4	-	TGTGCCAGCAGCCAAGAAGCCCTGATAGAAGCGGGGGGAAACATTCAGTACTTC	CASSQEALIEAGGNIQYF
-	TRBV28	TRBJ1-2	-	TGTGCCAGCAGTTTGACACACCGGACGGATGGCTACACCTTC	CASSLTHRTDGYTF
TRBD2	TRBV5-5	TRBJ2-1	-	TGTGCCAGCAGCTTGGGACTAGCGGGAAGAGGTGAGCAGTTCTTC	CASSLGLAGRGEQFF
TRBD1	TRBV7-9	TRBJ1-1	few	TGTGCCAGCAGCCCCCCGGGACAGGGGACGGGGAACACTGAAGCTTTCTTT	CASSPPGQGTGNTEAFF
-	TRBV13	TRBJ1-1	-	TGTGCCAGCAGCTTATTCAGGGCCACTGAAGCTTTCTTT	CASSLFRATEAFF
-	TRBV12-3/TRBV12-4	TRBJ2-1	-	TGTGCCAGCAGTTCCTCGGGACTCCGCTCGTTCTTC	CASSSSGLRSFF
-	TRBV7-9	TRBJ2-1	-	TGTGCCAGCAGCTTAAGAGAGTGGGTAGACAATGAGCAGTTCTTC	CASSLREWVDNEQFF